This paragraph reports one TCR beta chain. Antigen specificity is unknown. The sample comes from a study of response to subunit inactivated influenza vaccine. General study points: There was a suggestion from the authors that each seasonal influenza vaccination recruits few new T cells.

Trimming took 6 bases from V and 0 from J, leaving 15 bases between them. Germline CDR1 and CDR2: DFQATT and SNEGSKA (reference sequence). This CDR3 is built from 14 residues. One entry per CDR3 protein, called by TCRdb with MiXCR from the RT-PCR reads. The sample has under 200,000 distinct CDR3 sequences, about a tenth seen once. The chain uses TRBV20-1 and TRBJ2-7, with D perhaps TRBD1 (6 bases). The material was non-naive T cells sorted from PBMCs, obtained more than 35 days after vaccination. This receptor was identified in a man between 50 and 59 years old who received an inactivated influenza vaccine. CDR3 in DNA: TGCAGTGCCAGGCGACAGGATAGCTCCTACGAGCAGTACTTC. Translated: CSARRQDSSYEQYF.